A single sample is the source of the 17 T cell receptor beta chains below, sequenced in a study of beta chain features in type 1 diabetes (dated by TCRdb to 2016 to 2018). Receptor libraries were prepared by the immunoSEQ multiplex PCR assay. The entire isolated RNA was reverse transcribed using the High Capacity cDNA Reverse Transcription Kit, and thus expressed TCRB transcripts were sequenced. TCRdb limited this immuneACCESS table to in-frame rearrangements with V and J called. A share of clones is missing; checked studies link under half to unresolved V genes, and the rest is unexplained. This sample has 300,000 to 450,000 clones in its table, and around an eighth of those were observed once. Approximately 0.015% of the sample lies in the top ten. Sequenced input: naive CD4+ T cells from blood. The label giving this sample's cell subset or site can be read as: true naive CD4+ T cells. The receptor set was obtained from a man aged 18 to 29 in good health.

CDR3 residues: CASSAPGGSVDTQYF. As DNA, the CDR3 is TGTGCCAGCAGTGCCCCTGGAGGGAGCGTAGATACGCAGTATTTT. The chain combines TRBV6-5 with TRBJ2-3; D might be TRBD2 (6 bases). The CDR3 has 15 residues. Germline V lookup: CDR1 MNHEY, CDR2 SVGAGI. The V end was cut by 5 bases, the J end by 5 bases, with 17 bases between.

This chain joins TRBV5-4 and TRBJ2-5; 10 positions match TRBD2. The CDR3 totals 16 residues. Germline assignment: CDR1 SGHNT and CDR2 YYREEE (reference sequence). J lost 5 bases, V lost 3 bases, and 10 bases had no gene match. The CDR3, as DNA: TGTGCCAGCAGCTCCGGCCCAGCGGGGGGGCGGGAGACCCAGTACTTC. Translation gives CASSSGPAGGRETQYF.

This clone has only a few counts. V and J are TRBV7-9 and TRBJ2-2, with a tentative D call TRBD2 (7 bases). V was trimmed by 5 bases and J by 0 bases, leaving 13 bases between them. This CDR3 region has 16 residues. In germline, CDR1 is SEHNR, CDR2 FQNEAQ (reference sequence). For the CDR3, the DNA is TGTGCCAGCAGCCCGAGGGGGGGCACGAACACCGGGGAGCTGTTTTTT. The encoded protein is CASSPRGGTNTGELFF.

This clone was found a few times. The chain links TRBV4-3 to TRBJ2-1, with TRBD2 as a possible D gene (5 bases). Trimming removed 0 bases at V and 9 bases at J, with 9 bases between. Germline-derived CDR1 and CDR2 are LGHNA and YSLEER. The CDR3 is made up of 13 amino acids. The CDR3 DNA sequence: TGCGCCAGCAGCCAAGAAGGTCTAGCTGAGCAGTTCTTC. Translated: CASSQEGLAEQFF.

This clone came up a few times. The chain uses TRBV7-2 and TRBJ2-1; tentatively, D is TRBD2 (6 bases). The germline V gene has CDR1 SGHTA and CDR2 FQGNSA. Between the trimmed V and J ends, which lost 4 bases and 8 bases, there was a span of 21 bases. This CDR3 comprises 16 residues. The CDR3 loop reads CASSSNPGRGGHEQFF. The CDR3 DNA reads as TGTGCCAGCAGCTCTAACCCGGGACGTGGAGGGCATGAGCAGTTCTTC.

V is TRBV7-2 and J is TRBJ2-5; D is perhaps TRBD1 (6 bases). The ends were cut back, 0 bases at V and 7 bases at J, with 15 bases in the middle. Germline-derived CDR1 and CDR2 are SGHTA and FQGNSA. The CDR3 is made up of 15 amino acids. CDR3 loop: CASSLAHYRAGTQYF. CDR3 in DNA: TGTGCCAGCAGCTTAGCGCATTACAGGGCGGGGACCCAGTACTTC.

This clone was recorded a few times. This rearrangement joins TRBV30 to TRBJ1-1; 8 bases match TRBD1. Trimming at V came to 2 bases and at J to 4 bases, leaving 3 bases not matched to a gene. CDR1 is GTSNPN, CDR2 SVGIG, per germline (reference sequence). The CDR3 extends over 13 amino acids. CDR3 sequence: CAWSRDRGTEAFF. CDR3 DNA: TGTGCCTGGAGTCGCGACAGGGGCACTGAAGCTTTCTTT. The entire variable domain, with the rest obtained from reference TRBV30 and TRBJ1-1, is as follows: SQTIHQWPATLVQPVGSPLSLECTVEGTSNPNLYWYRQAAGRGLQLLFYSVGIGQISSEVPQNLSASRPQDRQFILSSKKLLLSDSGFYLCAWSRDRGTEAFFGQGTRLTVV.

This clone came up a few times. This CDR3 reads CASSLTGTGPYEQYF. In DNA, the CDR3 is TGTGCCAGTAGCCTTACCGGGACAGGACCCTACGAGCAGTACTTC. The gene calls are TRBV19 and TRBJ2-7; 8 positions agree with TRBD1. After removal of 6 bases from V and 2 bases from J, the junction contained 9 bases not matched to a gene. Germline V lookup: CDR1 LNHDA, CDR2 SQIVND (reference sequence). This CDR3 is 15 amino acids long.

The CDR3 DNA is TGTGCCAGCAGTGAATATACGGGGTGGTTGTACAATGAGCAGTTCTTC. Translating it yields CASSEYTGWLYNEQFF. The rearrangement joins TRBV25-1 to TRBJ2-1; D perhaps matches TRBD2 (5 bases). V lost 0 bases, J lost 4 bases, and 13 bases lay in between. CDR3 length equals 16 residues. The germline gives CDR1 MGHDK, CDR2 SYGVNS.

This clone has just a few counts. This chain connects TRBV4-3 to TRBJ1-6, with D possibly matching TRBD1 (6 bases). CDR1 is LGHNA, CDR2 YSLEER, per germline. Deletions cut 5 bases from V and 7 bases from J, with 27 bases between. This CDR3 has 19 amino acids. DNA of the CDR3: TGCGCCAGCAGCAATTCTCCAGGGGAGGGTTCTCCTTGGAATTCACCCCTCCACTTT. Translating it yields CASSNSPGEGSPWNSPLHF.

This clone was detected only a few times. The chain links TRBV19 to TRBJ2-1, with 7 bases that match TRBD1. With V trimmed by 4 bases and J by 5 bases, 5 bases remained unmatched. The germline V gene has CDR1 LNHDA and CDR2 SQIVND (reference sequence). The length of the CDR3 is 14 residues. The DNA for the CDR3 is TGTGCCAGTAGTACCCGACAGGGTAACAATGAGCAGTTCTTC. This gives the protein CASSTRQGNNEQFF.

The chain links TRBV5-4 to TRBJ2-5, with 7 bases aligning to TRBD2. CDR1 SGHNT and CDR2 YYREEE come from the germline V gene (reference sequence). The ends lost 0 bases at V and 5 bases at J; junction bases unmatched: 10. CDR3 length: 16 residues. For the CDR3, the DNA is TGTGCCAGCAGCTTGGGAAGAGGGAGGGCCATGGAGACCCAGTACTTC. It codes for CASSLGRGRAMETQYF.

This clone was detected only a few times. The chain carries TRBV7-2 and TRBJ2-7, with no clear D. This CDR3 comprises 14 residues. CDR1 is SGHTA and CDR2 is FQGNSA in the germline V gene. Deletions cut 6 bases from V and 0 bases from J, with 12 bases between. CDR3 protein: CASSSDMASYEQYF. The CDR3 coding sequence is TGTGCCAGCAGTTCAGATATGGCCTCCTACGAGCAGTACTTC.

This chain links TRBV30 with TRBJ2-1; TRBD2 agrees at 13 bases. Germline CDR1 reads GTSNPN; CDR2 reads SVGIG (reference sequence). The CDR3 contains 19 residues. Trimming removed 2 bases from V and 3 bases from J; junction bases left unmatched: 13. CDR3 amino acids: CAWSSGLAGVRRNYNEQFF. CDR3 in DNA: TGTGCCTGGAGTTCTGGACTAGCGGGGGTCAGACGGAACTACAATGAGCAGTTCTTC.

This clone occurred a few times. The V gene is TRBV5-6, the J gene TRBJ1-2; 8 positions match TRBD1. Germline CDR1 SGHDT, CDR2 YYEEEE. V was pared by 3 bases and J by 8 bases, with 9 bases of the junction left unmatched. This CDR3 spans 14 amino acids. The CDR3, as DNA: TGTGCCAGCAGCTACCGAACCGACAGGGGCGGCTACACCTTC. Translation: CASSYRTDRGGYTF.

This clone has a handful of counts. The chain combines TRBV2 with TRBJ2-7; D call uncertain. V lost 7 bases and J 0 bases, leaving 7 bases between the germline ends. CDR3 length equals 12 residues. Germline V gene sequence: CDR1 SNHLY, CDR2 FYNNEI. The CDR3 DNA follows: TGTGCCAGCAAGTCAGACTCCTACGAGCAGTACTTC. Amino acids: CASKSDSYEQYF.

This clone was seen more than once but under ten times. The chain carries TRBV28 and TRBJ2-6, with a tentative D call TRBD2 (6 bases). The V and J ends lost 4 bases and 4 bases respectively, with 11 bases between them. Germline V gives CDR1 MDHEN, CDR2 SYDVKM. This CDR3 is 15 amino acids long. The CDR3 protein is CASSYSGVGANVLTF. The DNA for the CDR3 is TGTGCCAGCAGTTATTCGGGGGTCGGGGCCAACGTCCTGACTTTC.